This TCR beta chain was captured in a study of blood T cells in healthy people across ages. Study outcomes and limitations: Lack of knowledge of donor CMV status possibly confounded expanded clonotype changes. Older individuals had lower TCR beta diversity per million T cells (the decline was roughly linear). Considered underestimates were the diversity estimates obtained from one million T cells.

It was with a sample-barcoded 5' primer and a J-beta primer mix that a second PCR of about 6 to 12 cycles was run. Each TCR beta cDNA got a 12-nucleotide random molecular identifier. From the 5' RACE reads, TCRdb called clonotypes with MiXCR, one entry per CDR3 protein. The sample has over 500,000 distinct CDR3 sequences, approximately 52% seen once; the top ten hold roughly 13%. V dropped 4 bases and J dropped 0; count of bases not matched to a gene: 0. The length of the CDR3 is 15 residues. The germline CDR1 and CDR2 sequences are MDHEN and SYDVKM. This clonotype appeared a few times. Its antigen is still unknown.

Material: blood. The receptor was derived from a woman of 80 years or more in good health. V gene TRBV28 combines with J gene TRBJ1-5; 10 nucleotides line up with TRBD1. The CDR3 sequence: CASSWTGGSNQPQHF. The CDR3 region has the DNA TGTGCCAGCAGTTGGACAGGGGGTAGCAATCAGCCCCAGCATTTT.